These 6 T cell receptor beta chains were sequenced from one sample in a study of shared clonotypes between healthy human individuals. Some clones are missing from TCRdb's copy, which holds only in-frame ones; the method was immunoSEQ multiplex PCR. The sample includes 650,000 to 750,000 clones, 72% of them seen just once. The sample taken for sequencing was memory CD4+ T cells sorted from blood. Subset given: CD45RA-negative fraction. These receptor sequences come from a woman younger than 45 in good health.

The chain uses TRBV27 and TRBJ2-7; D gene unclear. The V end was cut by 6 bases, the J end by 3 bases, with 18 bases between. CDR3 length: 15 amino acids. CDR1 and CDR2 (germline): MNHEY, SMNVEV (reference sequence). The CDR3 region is CASSPLGRTIYEQYF. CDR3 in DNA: TGTGCCAGCAGCCCTCTTGGCAGAACAATCTACGAGCAGTACTTC.

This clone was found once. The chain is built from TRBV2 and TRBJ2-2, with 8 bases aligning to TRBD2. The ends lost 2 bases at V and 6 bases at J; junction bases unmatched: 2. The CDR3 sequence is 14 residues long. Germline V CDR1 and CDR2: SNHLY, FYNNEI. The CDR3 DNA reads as TGTGCCAGCAGTGAAAGGACTAGCCCCGGGGAGCTGTTTTTT. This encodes CASSERTSPGELFF.

The CDR3 sequence is CASSGDGTSVSNTQYF. The CDR3 region has the DNA TGTGCCAGTAGTGGTGACGGGACTAGCGTTTCCAATACGCAGTATTTT. The V gene is TRBV19, the J gene TRBJ2-3, with TRBD2 matching over 10 bases. Trimming took 5 bases from V and 7 from J; bases not matched to a gene: 12. Germline-derived CDR1 and CDR2 are LNHDA and SQIVND (reference sequence). CDR3 length: 16 residues.

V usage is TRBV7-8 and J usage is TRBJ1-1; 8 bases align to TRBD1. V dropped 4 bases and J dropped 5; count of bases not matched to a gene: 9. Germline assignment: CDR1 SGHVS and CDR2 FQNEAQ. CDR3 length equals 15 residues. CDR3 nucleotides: TGTGCCAGCAGCTCAGGGGGCAGGTCAGGAACTGAAGCTTTCTTT. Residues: CASSSGGRSGTEAFF.

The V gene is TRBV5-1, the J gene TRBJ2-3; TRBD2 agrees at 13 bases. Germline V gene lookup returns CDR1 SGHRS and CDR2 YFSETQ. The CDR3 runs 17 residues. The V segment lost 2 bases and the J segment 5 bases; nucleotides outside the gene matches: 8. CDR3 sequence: CASSLRTSGGTLDTQYF. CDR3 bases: TGCGCCAGCAGCTTAAGGACTAGCGGGGGCACACTAGATACGCAGTATTTT.

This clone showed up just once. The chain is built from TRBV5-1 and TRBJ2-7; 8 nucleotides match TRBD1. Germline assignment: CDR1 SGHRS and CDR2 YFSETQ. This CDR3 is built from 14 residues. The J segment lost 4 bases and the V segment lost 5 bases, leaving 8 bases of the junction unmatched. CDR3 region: CASRSGTGRYEQYF. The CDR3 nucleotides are TGCGCCAGCAGATCCGGGACAGGAAGATACGAGCAGTACTTC. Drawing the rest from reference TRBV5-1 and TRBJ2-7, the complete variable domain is KAGVTQTPRYLIKTRGQQVTLSCSPISGHRSVSWYQQTPGQGLQFLFEYFSETQRNKGNFPGRFSGRQFSNSRSEMNVSTLELGDSALYLCASRSGTGRYEQYFGPGTRLTVT.